These 30 T cell receptor beta chains came from one sample sequenced in a study of human T cells and chemical hapten exposure. MiXCR was run by TCRdb on the RACE reads, yielding one entry per CDR3 protein. Of around 70,000 distinct CDR3 sequences listed, roughly 6.6% are singletons. Time point defined: healthy volunteer bleed at 6 weeks. Extraction of total RNA was performed on unfractionated whole blood. Sequenced input: whole blood. Receptor source: a female donor in good health. Some clones in this sample may be carry-over from other donors' samples.

The J gene is TRBJ2-7, the V gene TRBV27; D unresolved. Germline V gives CDR1 MNHEY, CDR2 SMNVEV (reference sequence). The CDR3 sequence is 14 residues long. The V end was cut by 7 bases, the J end by 1 base, with 14 bases between. CDR3 protein: CASKAGRSSYEQYF. CDR3 nucleotides: TGTGCCAGCAAGGCAGGTCGATCATCCTACGAGCAGTACTTC.

This clonotype was counted only a few times. The V gene is TRBV6-5, the J gene TRBJ2-3, with TRBD1 matching 7 bases. After removal of 5 bases from V and 1 base from J, the junction contained 9 bases not matched to a gene. CDR3 length: 16 residues. Germline-derived CDR1 and CDR2 are MNHEY and SVGAGI. The CDR3 DNA reads TGTGCCAGCAGTCACACCCCCGGGACAGGCACAGATACGCAGTATTTT. Translating gives CASSHTPGTGTDTQYF.

The chain links TRBV24-1 to TRBJ2-2, with 8 bases identical to TRBD1. CDR3 length: 16 amino acids. Germline CDR1 KGHDR, CDR2 SFDVKD. V trimming: 3 bases; J trimming: 4 bases; junction bases outside the gene matches: 6. The CDR3 loop is CATSDPDRGGTGELFF. The CDR3 DNA reads as TGTGCCACCAGTGATCCCGACAGGGGAGGCACCGGGGAGCTGTTTTTT.

The chain links TRBV10-2 to TRBJ2-1; D gene uncertain. Germline CDR1 WSHSY, CDR2 SAAADI. The ends were cut back, 6 bases at V and 8 bases at J, with 11 bases in the middle. This CDR3 spans 12 amino acids. The DNA of the CDR3 is TGCGCCAGCAGCCCGATACGGGATGAGCAGTTCTTC. Translating it yields CASSPIRDEQFF.

The chain links TRBV7-2 to TRBJ1-4, with a possible D match to TRBD1 (5 bases). V lost 2 bases, J lost 1 base, and 14 bases lay in between. Germline loops: CDR1 SGHTA, CDR2 FQGNSA. The CDR3 extends over 17 amino acids. The CDR3 nucleotides read TGTGCCAGCAGCTTATTTAGTGGGGGAGGAACTAATGAAAAACTGTTTTTT. This encodes CASSLFSGGGTNEKLFF.

This clonotype occurred many times. The CDR3 coding sequence is TGTGCCAGCAGTTTATGGGAACGCACAGATACGCAGTATTTT. This sequence encodes CASSLWERTDTQYF. The chain is built from TRBV27 and TRBJ2-3; D ambiguous. The V end was cut by 1 base, the J end by 1 base, with 6 bases between. The germline V gene encodes CDR1 MNHEY and CDR2 SMNVEV (reference sequence). This CDR3 comprises 14 residues.

The V and J genes are TRBV4-1 and TRBJ2-7; the match to TRBD2 covers 11 bases. Germline CDR1 and CDR2: MGHRA and YSYEKL. The CDR3 covers 16 residues. V lost 0 bases, J lost 4 bases, and 5 bases stayed unmatched. Here the CDR3 reads CASSQEPSGGSYEQYF. The CDR3 DNA reads as TGCGCCAGCAGCCAAGAACCTAGCGGGGGGTCTTACGAGCAGTACTTC.

At least ten counts were recorded for this clonotype. The chain combines TRBV2 with TRBJ2-7, with 7 bases identical to TRBD2. With V trimmed by 7 bases and J by 1 base, 4 bases remained unmatched. The CDR3 runs 13 residues. From germline, CDR1 is SNHLY and CDR2 FYNNEI. DNA of the CDR3: TGTGCCAGCACGGGGGGACTATCCTACGAGCAGTACTTC. This encodes CASTGGLSYEQYF.

This chain joins TRBV14 and TRBJ2-3, with a possible D match to TRBD1 (5 bases). Germline assignment: CDR1 SGHDN and CDR2 FVKESK. Trimming pared 1 base from V and 5 bases from J, leaving 13 bases between. The CDR3 totals 15 residues. Here the CDR3 reads CASSQGTGWVDTQYF. DNA for the CDR3: TGTGCCAGCAGCCAAGGAACAGGTTGGGTAGATACGCAGTATTTT.

On this clonotype: The junction differs from germline at one of its ends, possibly a read error. The rearrangement joins TRBV6-1 to TRBJ2-5; the D gene could be TRBD1 or TRBD2 (5 bases each). In germline, CDR1 is MNHNS, CDR2 SASEGT. The length of the CDR3 is 12 residues. The CDR3, as DNA: TGTGCCAGCATGCACGGGGCAGAGACCCGGTACTTC. Protein product: CASMHGAETRYF.

The chain carries TRBV20-1 and TRBJ2-1, with 7 positions matching TRBD2. The J segment lost 5 bases and the V segment lost 5 bases, leaving 9 bases of the junction unmatched. The CDR3 has 14 amino acids. CDR1 is DFQATT, CDR2 SNEGSKA, per germline (reference sequence). The CDR3 DNA is TGCAGTGCTCCGTTGAGGGAGGGGAACAATGAGCAGTTCTTC. Its translation: CSAPLREGNNEQFF.

This clonotype was detected only a few times. For the CDR3, the DNA is TGCGCCAGCAGCCGTTACAGCAATCAGCCCCAGCATTTT. Translated: CASSRYSNQPQHF. The chain recombines TRBV5-1 with TRBJ1-5; no clear D gene. The V gene's germline CDR1 is SGHRS and CDR2 YFSETQ. CDR3 length equals 13 residues. V lost 4 bases, J lost 1 base, and 6 bases lay in between.

Details on this clonotype: Since a much larger clone is just one base distant, this may be a read error. The V call is TRBV7-9, the J call TRBJ2-5; D uncertain. The CDR3 is made up of 14 amino acids. Germline assignment: CDR1 SEHNR and CDR2 FQNEAQ (reference sequence). This CDR3 reads CASSLVADQETRYF. The DNA for the CDR3 is TGTGCCAGCAGCTTAGTGGCGGACCAAGAGACCCGGTACTTC.

This clonotype was seen a handful of times. The CDR3: CASSTGTSGTTGELFF. CDR3 nucleotides: TGTGCCAGTAGTACCGGGACTAGCGGGACCACCGGGGAGCTGTTTTTT. The rearrangement links TRBV19 to TRBJ2-2; 13 nucleotides line up with TRBD2. Trimming cost V 4 bases and J 4 bases; bases outside gene matches: 3. From germline, CDR1 is LNHDA and CDR2 SQIVND (reference sequence). The CDR3 is made up of 16 amino acids.

This clonotype was seen many times. V and J are TRBV20-1 and TRBJ2-2; D possibly corresponds to TRBD1 (5 bases). Trimming took 0 bases from V and 8 from J, leaving 10 bases between them. The CDR3 spans 13 residues. Germline CDR1 and CDR2: DFQATT and SNEGSKA (reference sequence). CDR3 in DNA: TGCAGTGCTAGAGACAGGGTCTCGGGGGAGCTGTTTTTT. It specifies CSARDRVSGELFF.

Ten or more counts support this clonotype. V gene TRBV5-1 combines with J gene TRBJ2-1, with a possible D match to TRBD1 (6 bases). Germline V lookup: CDR1 SGHRS, CDR2 YFSETQ. The CDR3 extends over 15 amino acids. V lost 3 bases and J lost 0, with 10 bases in between. CDR3 DNA: TGCGCCAGCAGCTCCGGGACAAGCTCCTACAATGAGCAGTTCTTC. It translates to CASSSGTSSYNEQFF. The full variable domain, in which reference TRBV5-1 and TRBJ2-1 provide the parts outside the CDR3, is KAGVTQTPRYLIKTRGQQVTLSCSPISGHRSVSWYQQTPGQGLQFLFEYFSETQRNKGNFPGRFSGRQFSNSRSEMNVSTLELGDSALYLCASSSGTSSYNEQFFGPGTRLTVL.

With regard to this clonotype: This sequence may be a read error, since a much larger clone differs from it by one base. The chain employs TRBV20-1 and TRBJ1-2, with D maybe TRBD1 (5 bases). Trimming took off 0 bases at V and 6 bases at J, with 17 bases between the two ends. CDR3 length: 15 amino acids. CDR1 is DFQATT, CDR2 SNEGSKA, per germline (reference sequence). The CDR3 sequence: CSARDMDQGIDGYTF. CDR3 DNA: TGCAGTGCTAGAGATATGGACCAGGGTATAGATGGCTACACCTTC.

This clonotype was detected many times. The chain has TRBV29-1 and TRBJ2-3; D ambiguous. From germline, CDR1 is SQVTM and CDR2 ANQGSEA. This CDR3 region has 12 residues. The V end lost 7 bases, the J end lost 2 bases, and 10 bases lay between the germline ends. The CDR3 loop is CSAVPDTDTQYF. For the CDR3, the DNA is TGCAGCGCCGTTCCGGACACAGATACGCAGTATTTT.

This clonotype was detected many times. The chain carries TRBV9 and TRBJ1-6; D is uncertain. This CDR3 has 14 residues. Germline lookup yields CDR1 SGDLS and CDR2 YYNGEE. The V end lost 1 base, the J end lost 7 bases, and 9 bases lay between the germline ends. CDR3 sequence: CASSVRDTNSPLHF. The CDR3 region has the DNA TGTGCCAGCAGCGTACGAGATACGAATTCACCCCTCCACTTT.

A remark on this clonotype: A much larger clone lies one base from this, so it may be a read error. V and J are TRBV29-1 and TRBJ2-7; D possibly corresponds to TRBD2 (5 bases). CDR3 length: 13 amino acids. CDR1 is SQVTM and CDR2 is ANQGSEA in the germline V gene. The ends were cut back, 7 bases at V and 7 bases at J, with 20 bases in the middle. The CDR3 reads CSAVQRALQEQYF. In DNA form, the CDR3 reads TGCAGCGCCGTACAGAGGGCCCTTCAGGAGCAGTACTTC.

This clonotype was recorded a few times. V and J are TRBV5-1 and TRBJ1-1, with 9 bases lining up with TRBD1. V shed 7 bases and J 6 bases; nucleotides not matched to a gene: 19. CDR3 length equals 17 residues. Germline CDR1 and CDR2: SGHRS and YFSETQ. In DNA form, the CDR3 reads TGCGCCAGCTCCGGGACAGGGATCATTGGGGAATTCGCTGAAGCTTTCTTT. Its translation: CASSGTGIIGEFAEAFF.

This clonotype has a handful of counts. The rearrangement links TRBV6-1 to TRBJ2-2; D is perhaps TRBD2 (6 bases). CDR3 size: 15 residues. Trimming removed 3 bases at V and 5 bases at J, with 13 bases between. The V gene's germline CDR1 is MNHNS and CDR2 SASEGT. The DNA of the CDR3 is TGTGCCAGCAGTGAGCGGGGCCGAACGACCGGGGAGCTGTTTTTT. Protein: CASSERGRTTGELFF.

This clonotype has a handful of counts. This chain links TRBV5-4 with TRBJ2-1, with D unresolved. Trimming took off 4 bases at V and 0 bases at J, with 14 bases between the two ends. The germline V gene has CDR1 SGHNT and CDR2 YYREEE (reference sequence). The length of the CDR3 is 16 residues. This CDR3 reads CASSLIPRSSYNEQFF. DNA for the CDR3: TGTGCCAGCAGCCTAATCCCCAGGAGCTCCTACAATGAGCAGTTCTTC.

This clonotype was detected many times. This chain links TRBV2 with TRBJ2-7, with D uncertain. The germline V gene encodes CDR1 SNHLY and CDR2 FYNNEI. Deletions cut 5 bases from V and 2 bases from J, with 10 bases between. The CDR3 totals 13 residues. In DNA, the CDR3 is TGTGCCAGCAGTAGGATCCTCGCCTACGAGCAGTACTTC. Protein sequence: CASSRILAYEQYF.

This clonotype has a count of ten or more. The CDR3 region has the DNA TGTGCCAGCAGTTTAGATGCGAATCAGCCCCAGCATTTT. Amino acids: CASSLDANQPQHF. V gene TRBV6-5 combines with J gene TRBJ1-5; D is undetermined. V gave up 4 bases and J gave up 4 bases, with 8 bases separating them. The CDR3 covers 13 residues. Germline V gene lookup returns CDR1 MNHEY and CDR2 SVGAGI.

This clonotype was seen repeatedly, ten times or more. V usage is TRBV2 and J usage is TRBJ2-4; 10 bases match TRBD2. This CDR3 region has 16 residues. The J segment lost 0 bases and the V segment lost 4 bases, leaving 3 bases of the junction unmatched. Per germline, CDR1 SNHLY and CDR2 FYNNEI. CDR3 sequence: CASSVSGRVAKNIQYF. CDR3 in DNA: TGTGCCAGCAGTGTGAGCGGGAGGGTAGCCAAAAACATTCAGTACTTC.

This clonotype was seen many times. The chain recombines TRBV5-1 with TRBJ2-5; unclear D gene. This CDR3 region has 14 residues. Germline V gives CDR1 SGHRS, CDR2 YFSETQ. Between the trimmed V and J ends, which lost 1 base and 3 bases, there was a span of 10 bases. CDR3 sequence (DNA): TGCGCCAGCAGCTTGTCAACCGGAAAAGAGACCCAGTACTTC. It yields the protein CASSLSTGKETQYF.

This chain connects TRBV9 to TRBJ2-3; no clear D. The CDR3 is 15 residues long. The germline V gene encodes CDR1 SGDLS and CDR2 YYNGEE. V lost 4 bases to trimming and J lost 3 bases, with 15 bases between them. In nucleotides, the CDR3 is TGTGCCAGCAGCCCCTCGTCCTGGAAAACAGATACGCAGTATTTT. This gives the protein CASSPSSWKTDTQYF.

The chain is built from TRBV30 and TRBJ1-4; D is undetermined. This CDR3 is built from 16 residues. Germline-derived CDR1 and CDR2 are GTSNPN and SVGIG (reference sequence). V was cut by 0 bases and J by 0 bases, with 11 bases left in between. The CDR3 DNA reads as TGTGCCTGGAGTGTCGTCAGAGCCTCAACTAATGAAAAACTGTTTTTT. Protein: CAWSVVRASTNEKLFF.

This clonotype was detected ten times or more. The chain joins TRBV7-9 to TRBJ2-5; D may be TRBD1 (5 bases). The V end was cut by 4 bases, the J end by 1 base, with 13 bases between. Looked up from germline, CDR1 is SEHNR and CDR2 is FQNEAQ (reference sequence). This CDR3 has 15 residues. DNA of the CDR3: TGTGCCAGCAGCTCCCCCAGGGAATTCCAAGAGACCCAGTACTTC. Translation: CASSSPREFQETQYF.